This is a list of T cell receptor beta chains from one sample in a study of blood T cell repertoires in COVID-19. Some clones are missing from TCRdb's copy, which holds only in-frame ones; the method was immunoSEQ multiplex PCR. The table records some 220,000 clones, roughly 91% of them present only once. Sequencing used peripheral blood. The receptor set was obtained from a man aged 25-45 years with COVID-19, enrolled during active disease. Each CDR3 is given with its conserved first and last residue. Each record gives: J gene, V gene, clone size, D gene, CDR3 protein, CDR3 DNA. The D gene is left open where the match is weak. A clone size is listed for some rows: how often the clone was seen (once, few, many), or a class if it is expanded.

TRBJ1-1	TRBV5-1	NA	TRBD1	CASSLRGTGGLVTEAFF	TGCGCCAGCAGCTTGAGGGGGACAGGGGGCTTGGTCACTGAAGCTTTCTTT
TRBJ2-7	TRBV2	NA	TRBD1	CASSHPLRDRGIYEQYF	TGTGCCAGCAGCCATCCGCTCCGGGACAGGGGGATTTACGAGCAGTACTTC
TRBJ1-2	TRBV11-2	NA	NA	CASSLESGPGYGYTF	TGTGCCAGCAGCTTAGAGAGTGGTCCGGGCTATGGCTACACCTTC
TRBJ1-2	TRBV6-5	NA	NA	CASSYAPRRGYGYTF	TGTGCCAGCAGTTACGCCCCGCGACGGGGCTATGGCTACACCTTC
TRBJ2-7	TRBV11-1	NA	TRBD1	CASSLETGVYEQYF	TGTGCCAGCAGCTTAGAAACAGGGGTCTACGAGCAGTACTTC
TRBJ2-1	TRBV3-1/TRBV3-2	NA	NA	CASSPSTRNEQFF	TGTGCCAGCAGCCCCTCGACTAGGAATGAGCAGTTCTTC
TRBJ1-4	TRBV20-1	once	NA	CSADHREKLFF	TGCAGTGCAGACCACAGAGAAAAACTGTTTTTT
TRBJ1-1	TRBV5-6	NA	NA	CASSLGSRANTEAFF	TGTGCCAGCAGCTTGGGCTCGAGGGCGAACACTGAAGCTTTCTTT
TRBJ1-2	TRBV11-2	NA	TRBD1	CASSLGQEYGYTF	TGTGCCAGCAGCCTCGGACAGGAATATGGCTACACCTTC
TRBJ1-1	TRBV7-2	NA	NA	CASSLYSLTEAFF	TGTGCCAGCAGCTTATATAGCCTCACTGAAGCTTTCTTT
TRBJ1-3	TRBV19	NA	NA	CASTAGTSTTTIYF	TGTGCCAGTACAGCCGGGACTTCCACCACCACCATATATTTT
TRBJ1-3	TRBV24-1	once	NA	CAPPERYRGTGNTIYF	TGTGCCCCTCCCGAGAGATACCGGGGAACTGGAAACACCATATATTTT
TRBJ1-1	TRBV29-1	NA	NA	CSVEITGNTEAFF	TGCAGCGTAGAGATAACAGGGAACACTGAAGCTTTCTTT
TRBJ2-3	TRBV9	NA	NA	CASSIRGGLTDTQYF	TGTGCCAGCAGCATTAGGGGGGGCCTCACAGATACGCAGTATTTT
TRBJ2-7	TRBV5-6	once	NA	CASSPTPGEQYF	TGTGCCAGCAGCCCGACCCCCGGGGAGCAGTACTTC
TRBJ1-2	TRBV5-4	many	NA	CASSPDRGYGYTF	TGTGCCAGCAGCCCCGACAGAGGCTATGGCTACACCTTC
TRBJ1-1	TRBV19	NA	NA	CASSPGTLGGYTEAFF	TGTGCCAGTAGCCCTGGGACGTTGGGAGGCTACACTGAAGCTTTCTTT
TRBJ2-1	TRBV5-6	NA	TRBD1	CASSPPGQGAPNEQFF	TGTGCCAGCAGCCCGCCGGGACAGGGGGCTCCCAATGAGCAGTTCTTC
TRBJ2-5	TRBV6-2/TRBV6-3	NA	NA	CASSFLSSQETQYF	TGTGCCAGCAGTTTTTTGAGTAGTCAAGAGACCCAGTACTTC
TRBJ2-3	TRBV10-3	NA	TRBD2	CAISESGRMATDTQYF	TGTGCCATCAGTGAGTCCGGGAGGATGGCCACAGATACGCAGTATTTT
TRBJ2-5	TRBV18	NA	TRBD1	CASSQSESDRWLETQYF	TGTGCCAGCTCACAATCAGAGTCGGACAGGTGGTTAGAGACCCAGTACTTC
TRBJ1-2	TRBV27	NA	NA	CASSFEGEGYGYTF	TGTGCCAGCAGTTTTGAGGGGGAGGGCTATGGCTACACCTTC
TRBJ2-7	TRBV9	NA	NA	CASSVAGTSNYEQYF	TGTGCCAGCAGCGTAGCCGGGACTTCTAATTACGAGCAGTACTTC
TRBJ2-1	TRBV7-9	NA	TRBD2	CASSSGGGTYNEQFF	TGTGCCAGCAGCTCTGGGGGGGGAACATACAATGAGCAGTTCTTC
TRBJ2-7	TRBV19	NA	TRBD1	CASSPSQGDEQYF	TGTGCCAGTAGTCCCTCACAGGGGGACGAGCAGTACTTC
TRBJ1-1	TRBV19	NA	NA	CASSITAAEAFF	TGTGCCAGTAGTATTACCGCGGCTGAAGCTTTCTTT
TRBJ1-1	TRBV5-1	NA	NA	CVSKTSLNTEAFF	TGCGTCAGCAAGACATCGCTGAACACTGAAGCTTTCTTT
TRBJ1-3	TRBV2	NA	NA	CASSLGENSGNTIYF	TGTGCCAGCAGTCTCGGGGAAAACTCTGGAAACACCATATATTTT
TRBJ1-1	TRBV5-4	NA	NA	CASSLPENPEAFF	TGTGCCAGCAGCCTCCCCGAGAACCCTGAAGCTTTCTTT
TRBJ2-5	TRBV6-5	once	TRBD2	CASSLFWTSLQETQYF	TGTGCCAGCAGTTTGTTTTGGACTAGCCTACAAGAGACCCAGTACTTC
TRBJ1-2	TRBV25-1	NA	TRBD1	CASSERDRVTGYTF	TGTGCCAGCAGTGAAAGGGACAGGGTAACAGGCTACACCTTC
TRBJ1-2	TRBV7-9	NA	NA	CASSLRRTGRIDSYGYTF	TGTGCCAGCAGCTTGAGGAGGACCGGGAGAATTGATTCCTATGGCTACACCTTC
TRBJ2-3	TRBV30	NA	NA	CAWSRGGRTDTQYF	TGTGCCTGGAGTAGGGGGGGCCGTACAGATACGCAGTATTTT
TRBJ1-2	TRBV7-7	once	TRBD1	CASSSLRWGHRGGYGYTF	TGTGCCAGCAGCTCCTTGAGATGGGGGCACAGGGGTGGCTATGGCTACACCTTC
TRBJ2-5	TRBV2	NA	TRBD1	CASSQGQGETQYF	TGTGCCAGCAGTCAGGGACAGGGGGAGACCCAGTACTTC
TRBJ2-3	TRBV7-2	NA	NA	CASSLGLGSDTQYF	TGTGCCAGCAGCTTGGGACTGGGGTCGGATACGCAGTATTTT
TRBJ2-2	TRBV7-3	few	TRBD1	CASSRRGQGFAAGDTGELFF	TGTGCCAGCAGCCGCAGAGGACAGGGGTTCGCCGCCGGAGACACCGGGGAGCTGTTTTTT
TRBJ1-2	TRBV19	NA	TRBD1	CASRFRDSYGYTF	TGTGCCAGTAGATTCCGGGACAGCTATGGCTACACCTTC
TRBJ1-2	TRBV27	NA	TRBD1	CASSLEGAYGYTF	TGTGCCAGCAGTTTAGAGGGGGCCTATGGCTACACCTTC
TRBJ2-2	TRBV25-1	few	NA	CASSVTGTITGELFF	TGTGCCAGCAGTGTAACCGGGACAATCACCGGGGAGCTGTTTTTT
TRBJ1-5	TRBV5-1	NA	TRBD1	CASSFTGGSGQPQHF	TGCGCCAGCAGCTTTACAGGGGGGTCGGGTCAGCCCCAGCATTTT
TRBJ1-1	TRBV27	NA	TRBD1	CASSLGTGRRILEAFF	TGTGCCAGCAGTTTGGGGACAGGAAGAAGGATACTTGAAGCTTTCTTT
TRBJ1-6	TRBV19	NA	NA	CASSIAGVNSPLHF	TGTGCCAGTAGTATAGCAGGGGTGAATTCACCCCTCCACTTT
TRBJ1-3	TRBV10-2	NA	NA	CASSEVGGSGNTIYF	TGCGCCAGCAGTGAAGTGGGAGGTTCTGGAAACACCATATATTTT
TRBJ2-7	TRBV5-5	NA	NA	CASSFGQGNYEQYF	TGTGCCAGCAGCTTTGGGCAGGGTAACTACGAGCAGTACTTC
TRBJ2-1	TRBV6-5	NA	NA	CASSRRQSEQFF	TGTGCCAGCAGCCGGAGACAGAGTGAGCAGTTCTTC
TRBJ1-4	TRBV30	NA	TRBD1	CAWSPGTGSEKLFF	TGTGCCTGGAGTCCCGGGACAGGGAGTGAAAAACTGTTTTTT